This T cell receptor (beta chain) was identified during a study of blood T cell repertoires in COVID-19 (dated by TCRdb to between 2020 and 2021). About the full investigation: The collaborator samples originated in the United States, Italy and Spain and spanned the acute and convalescent phases of COVID-19. The repertoires were released in a freely available public database intended as a resource for research on the immune response to SARS-CoV-2. Where available, HLA class I and class II types were taken from metadata supplied by the sample provider and were not determined by assay-based typing. The prospective study material was composed of cDNA or gDNA derived from T cells, B-cell-depleted T cells, or PBMCs. Samples came from the ongoing ImmuneRACE study (first 160 participants) plus 1,254 subjects from 6 global collaborators. The sample metadata nearly always contained a de-identified subject ID, COVID-19 status, age in years and sex. The dataset comprised deeply sampled blood TCRbeta repertoires from subjects exposed to, actively infected with, or recovered from COVID-19.

TCRbeta CDR3 regions were amplified from genomic DNA using the immunoSEQ Assay, a bias-controlled multiplex PCR. For the original study's pipeline: The number of nucleated cells in each sample was estimated by amplification of reference gene primers within the assay. To quantify the absolute abundance of each unique TCRbeta CDR3 rearrangement, sequence reads were collapsed and filtered. For each sample, productive Simpson clonality was calculated as the square root of Simpson's diversity index over productive rearrangements. The table was pulled from immuneACCESS by TCRdb, which kept in-frame rearrangements only. Such tables lose some clones; where checked, under half of the loss comes from unresolved V genes, and the rest has no known cause. The DNA was the basis for D and trimming; V, J and clone size are from that table. Within this sample are about 220,000 clones, with 82% of them counted one time only. The ten largest account for roughly 3.5% of the sample.

Participants in the prospective study were enrolled through a virtual design, were aged roughly 18 to 100 years, and lived in 24 United States geographic areas. In the prospective study, cohorts were assigned on the basis of participant-reported clinical history obtained from a screening survey and a study questionnaire. Recovered participants in ImmuneRACE Cohort 3 were defined by two consecutive negative NP/OP PCR tests, clearance by a healthcare professional, or resolution of symptoms. In the prospective study, mobile phlebotomists collected whole blood, serum and a nasopharyngeal or oropharyngeal swab from each participant. Prospective study participants could optionally give additional blood draws and questionnaires over a roughly 2-month period. Before DNA extraction, blood samples from the prospective study were shipped at room temperature or frozen. As to this clone: Its recognized antigen is unknown. The record has no base qualities; no much larger clone is one base away.

Points the paper makes about the study in general: The amount of clinical and demographic metadata varied by source and participant and was provided uncurated.

Reading the germline V gene (reference sequence) gives CDR1 SEHNR and CDR2 FQNEAQ. Trimming takes 0 bases off V and 6 bases off J; junction bases not matched to a gene: 10. From the cysteine up to the phenylalanine, the CDR3 has a length of 17 residues. Here the CDR3 DNA is all that survives: 51 bases in frame from base 1. Sequencing was carried out using PBMCs or T cells enriched from blood (not recorded which). The chain links TRBV7-9 with TRBJ2-5, with TRBD2 matching 10 junction bases. The clonotype originates from a woman aged 60-75 years who had recovered from COVID-19. For the CDR3, the sequence is CASSLASPSGSWKTQYF. The nucleotide sequence is TGTGCCAGCAGCTTAGCGAGTCCTAGCGGGAGCTGGAAGACCCAGTACTTC.